These T cell receptor beta chains were read from a single sample in a study of blood T cells in healthy people across ages. TCRdb redid the calling of the 5' RACE reads with MiXCR, one entry per CDR3 protein. The sample carries 550,000 to 650,000 distinct CDR3 sequences, about 30% recorded once. Sequenced input: blood. The source of these receptors is a woman of 80 years or more in good health. The CDR3 runs from the conserved cysteine through the conserved F or W. A D gene is named only where the DNA matches it firmly. The listing skips clone size in some rows; elsewhere it reads once, few, many or a size class.

>NA|TRBJ2-6|TRBV9|NA
CASSARISGANVLTF
TGTGCCAGCAGCGCCCGGATCTCTGGGGCCAACGTCCTGACTTTC
>NA|TRBJ2-7|TRBV20-1|NA
CSAPSPTASSYEQYF
TGCAGTGCCCCCTCCCCGACTGCCAGCTCCTACGAGCAGTACTTC
>TRBD1|TRBJ1-1|TRBV7-2|many
CASSLQGAGGTEAFF
TGTGCCAGCAGCCTACAGGGGGCCGGCGGCACTGAAGCTTTCTTT
>TRBD1|TRBJ2-2|TRBV6-1|NA
CASSPGQYTGELFF
TGTGCCAGCAGTCCGGGACAGTACACCGGGGAGCTGTTTTTT
>NA|TRBJ1-2|TRBV5-1|NA
CASSHSRGTGALHYGYTF
TGCGCCAGCAGCCACAGCCGCGGGACGGGGGCTCTACACTATGGCTACACCTTC
>TRBD2|TRBJ2-1|TRBV7-8|few
CASSLRFGTSGESSYNEQFF
TGTGCCAGCAGCTTACGTTTCGGGACTAGCGGGGAGAGCTCCTACAATGAGCAGTTCTTC
>TRBD1|TRBJ1-2|TRBV4-2|NA
CASSQLVPGQVSYGYTF
TGTGCCAGCAGCCAACTCGTCCCGGGACAGGTTAGCTATGGCTACACCTTC
>TRBD1|TRBJ2-7|TRBV29-1|few
CSASTGGYEQYF
TGCAGCGCATCGACAGGGGGCTACGAGCAGTACTTC
>NA|TRBJ2-5|TRBV12-3/TRBV12-4|NA
CASSSFRGETQYF
TGTGCCAGCAGTTCCTTTAGGGGAGAGACCCAGTACTTC
>NA|TRBJ2-7|TRBV4-3|many
CASSQDRLGFGEQYF
TGCGCCAGCAGCCAAGATCGGTTGGGATTCGGCGAGCAGTACTTC
>NA|TRBJ2-7|TRBV20-1|NA
CSATSDSYEQYF
TGCAGTGCTACTAGCGACTCCTACGAGCAGTACTTC